Listed here are 26 T cell receptor beta chains from one sample, sequenced in a study of shared clonotypes between healthy human individuals. Method: immunoSEQ multiplex PCR; TCRdb's copy keeps in-frame clones and lacks some. The profile covers 450,000 or so clones, with approximately 71% appearing a single time and 12% taken by the ten largest. Sequencing was done on a sample of PBMCs. The receptors shown here come from a woman in her thirties or forties in good health. Some clones in this sample may be carry-over from other donors' samples.

The chain is built from TRBV6-1 and TRBJ1-5; TRBD1 is a possible D gene (5 bases). V lost 7 bases and J lost 7, with 14 bases in between. The CDR3 has 13 amino acids. Per germline, CDR1 MNHNS and CDR2 SASEGT. CDR3 region: CASMIQGGQPQHF. Here the CDR3 DNA reads TGTGCCAGCATGATTCAGGGAGGACAGCCCCAGCATTTT.

The V call is TRBV29-1, the J call TRBJ2-3, with unresolved D. CDR3 length: 13 amino acids. The V gene's germline CDR1 is SQVTM and CDR2 ANQGSEA. The germline V and J ends were trimmed by 7 bases and 2 bases, with 13 bases remaining between them. CDR3 protein: CSGEEQVTDTQYF. The CDR3 DNA follows: TGCAGCGGTGAGGAGCAGGTCACAGATACGCAGTATTTT.

V is TRBV6-5 and J is TRBJ2-1; 8 bases agree with TRBD1. V was clipped by 2 bases and J by 5 bases; unmatched bases: 5. Germline CDR1 and CDR2: MNHEY and SVGAGI. The CDR3 sequence is 15 residues long. DNA for the CDR3: TGTGCCAGCAGTTACGCAGGGGGCGAGCACAATGAGCAGTTCTTC. Its translation is CASSYAGGEHNEQFF.

A note on this clone: The same CDR3 also results from other DNA sequences found in this sample. J is TRBJ2-7 and V is TRBV28; tentative D call: TRBD1 (6 bases). The germline V gene encodes CDR1 MDHEN and CDR2 SYDVKM. The V end was cut by 5 bases, the J end by 3 bases, with 14 bases between. This CDR3 is 14 amino acids long. The CDR3 DNA follows: TGTGCCAGCAGTCCGCCGGGACACCACTACGAGCAGTACTTC. Its protein is CASSPPGHHYEQYF. The variable domain in full, completed from reference TRBV28 and TRBJ2-7, reads DVKVTQSSRYLVKRTGEKVFLECVQDMDHENMFWYRQDPGLGLRLIYFSYDVKMKEKGDIPEGYSVSREKKERFSLILESASTNQTSMYLCASSPPGHHYEQYFGPGTRLTVT.

This clone was detected a few times. This chain uses TRBV28 with TRBJ2-1; 9 nucleotides line up with TRBD1. V dropped 1 base and J dropped 6; count of bases not matched to a gene: 7. CDR3 size: 16 residues. Germline loops: CDR1 MDHEN, CDR2 SYDVKM. CDR3 loop: CASSLFRGTGRNEQFF. The CDR3 DNA sequence: TGTGCCAGCAGTTTATTTAGGGGGACAGGGCGCAATGAGCAGTTCTTC.

V gene TRBV5-8 combines with J gene TRBJ2-2, with TRBD1 matching 9 bases. The junction had 7 bases not matched to a gene; V was cut back by 4 bases and J by 3 bases. This CDR3 spans 16 amino acids. Germline CDR1 SGHTS, CDR2 YDEGEE. This CDR3 reads CASSPGTGRDTGELFF. CDR3 sequence (DNA): TGTGCCAGCAGCCCTGGGACAGGGCGGGACACCGGGGAGCTGTTTTTT.

A note on this clone: A much larger clone sits a single nucleotide away, making a read error possible. V gene TRBV28 combines with J gene TRBJ2-3; 11 bases align to TRBD1. After removal of 6 bases from V and 10 bases from J, the junction contained 12 bases not matched to a gene. The length of the CDR3 is 15 residues. Germline V gene sequence: CDR1 MDHEN, CDR2 SYDVKM. The CDR3 DNA reads TGTGCCAGCAGCCAAAGGACAGGGGGCGCGCATGCGCAGTATTTT. It encodes CASSQRTGGAHAQYF.

The chain links TRBV9 to TRBJ2-7, with 10 bases aligning to TRBD2. The CDR3 spans 19 residues. The ends lost 0 bases at V and 4 bases at J; junction bases unmatched: 16. Germline values: CDR1 SGDLS, CDR2 YYNGEE. CDR3 amino acids: CASSVASWASGRLRYEQYF. CDR3 coding DNA: TGTGCCAGCAGCGTAGCTTCGTGGGCTAGCGGGAGACTTCGATACGAGCAGTACTTC.

V gene TRBV7-2 combines with J gene TRBJ2-7; 10 bases align to TRBD1. Germline V gene sequence: CDR1 SGHTA, CDR2 FQGNSA. The V and J ends lost 4 bases and 6 bases, in that order; junction bases with no gene match: 3. The CDR3 totals 13 residues. CDR3 amino acids: CASSSTGGGEQYF. The CDR3 DNA is TGTGCCAGCAGCTCGACAGGGGGCGGCGAGCAGTACTTC.

The chain employs TRBV21-1 and TRBJ2-1; TRBD1 is the table's D call, not checked against the DNA. TRBV21-1 constitutes a pseudogene. This CDR3 spans 18 amino acids. The CDR3 is CASSKALGAGPAYNEQFF. The CDR3 nucleotides are TGTGCCAGCAGCAAAGCCCTTGGGGCCGGACCCGCTTACAATGAGCAGTTCTTC.

The V and J genes are TRBV7-9 and TRBJ1-2, with D perhaps matching TRBD1 (5 bases). V shed 6 bases and J shed 4 bases, with 21 bases lying between them. CDR1 SEHNR and CDR2 FQNEAQ come from the germline V gene (reference sequence). The CDR3 extends over 16 amino acids. DNA for the CDR3: TGTGCCAGCAGTCCAATGGGGCACCCGGAGCCCTATGGCTACACCTTC. It codes for CASSPMGHPEPYGYTF. The full variable domain, with the rest looked up from reference TRBV7-9 and TRBJ1-2, is DTGVSQNPRHKITKRGQNVTFRCDPISEHNRLYWYRQTLGQGPEFLTYFQNEAQLEKSRLLSDRFSAERPKGSFSTLEIQRTEQGDSAMYLCASSPMGHPEPYGYTFGSGTRLTVV.

A remark on this clone: This likely stems from a read error, as it lies one base from a far larger clone. The chain carries TRBV28 and TRBJ2-7, with TRBD2 matching 9 bases. Germline-derived CDR1 and CDR2 are MDHEN and SYDVKM. CDR3 length: 16 amino acids. As DNA, the CDR3 is TGTGCCGGCAGTCCATCTCTAGCGGGACTCTCCTACGAGCAGTACTTC. Translation gives CAGSPSLAGLSYEQYF.

V and J are TRBV30 and TRBJ1-5; tentatively, D is TRBD1 (5 bases). CDR1 and CDR2 (germline): GTSNPN, SVGIG (reference sequence). V was clipped by 0 bases and J by 6 bases, with 12 bases between them. The CDR3 consists of 14 residues. CDR3 sequence: CAWSVEGLGQPQHF. The CDR3 region has the DNA TGTGCCTGGAGTGTAGAGGGGCTGGGTCAGCCCCAGCATTTT.

The CDR3 loop is CASSVGGSLEQYF. Written as DNA, the CDR3 is TGTGCCAGCAGCGTAGGCGGGAGTCTCGAGCAGTACTTC. This rearrangement joins TRBV9 to TRBJ2-7; 7 bases map to TRBD2. The J segment lost 6 bases and the V segment lost 0 bases, leaving 3 bases of the junction unmatched. Germline CDR1 SGDLS, CDR2 YYNGEE. CDR3 size: 13 residues.

This sequence joins TRBV6-5 and TRBJ2-7, with TRBD2 matching 7 bases. Unmatched junction bases numbered 6, after V lost 0 bases and J lost 1 base. Germline V gene lookup returns CDR1 MNHEY and CDR2 SVGAGI. The CDR3 runs 16 residues. In nucleotides, the CDR3 is TGTGCCAGCAGTTACTCAGGTACACTAGCGTCCTACGAGCAGTACTTC. It specifies CASSYSGTLASYEQYF.

The V and J genes are TRBV13 and TRBJ1-1; D not resolved. The length of the CDR3 is 17 residues. Germline V gene data show CDR1 as PRHDT and CDR2 as FYEKMQ (reference sequence). Trimming stripped 5 bases from V and 1 base from J, with 20 bases between. CDR3 region: CASSLGLEPRENTEAFF. CDR3 sequence (DNA): TGTGCCAGCAGCCTTGGCTTAGAACCAAGGGAGAACACTGAAGCTTTCTTT.

The chain joins TRBV19 to TRBJ1-1, with TRBD1 identical over 9 bases. The CDR3 loop spans 15 amino acids. V gave up 2 bases and J gave up 1 base; unmatched junction bases: 2. Germline V gene lookup returns CDR1 LNHDA and CDR2 SQIVND (reference sequence). In DNA, the CDR3 is TGTGCCAGTAGTATATGGGGACAGGGGAACACTGAAGCTTTCTTT. Residues: CASSIWGQGNTEAFF. Based on the CDR3 plus reference TRBV19 and TRBJ1-1, the full variable domain is DGGITQSPKYLFRKEGQNVTLSCEQNLNHDAMYWYRQDPGQGLRLIYYSQIVNDFQKGDIAEGYSVSREKKESFPLTVTSAQKNPTAFYLCASSIWGQGNTEAFFGQGTRLTVV.

This clone showed up many times. This chain uses TRBV7-9 with TRBJ2-5, with a possible D match to TRBD2 (6 bases). Germline lookup yields CDR1 SEHNR and CDR2 FQNEAQ (reference sequence). Trimming removed 5 bases from V and 5 bases from J, with 9 bases in between. The CDR3 sequence is 12 residues long. In nucleotides, the CDR3 is TGTGCCAGCAGCAGGGAGGAGGAGACCCAGTACTTC. Protein sequence: CASSREEETQYF.

The chain couples TRBV27 to TRBJ1-5; no clear D. This CDR3 has 14 amino acids. The V gene's germline CDR1 is MNHEY and CDR2 SMNVEV (reference sequence). The V end was cut by 7 bases, the J end by 2 bases, with 12 bases between. The CDR3 spells CASTSGGGNQPQHF. The DNA for the CDR3 is TGTGCCAGCACCTCGGGTGGGGGCAATCAGCCCCAGCATTTT.

This clone has only one observation. The CDR3 region has the DNA TGTGCCAGCAGCCCTCTAGCGGGAGGGCCGGGTTGGAATGAGCAGTTCTTC. This translates into CASSPLAGGPGWNEQFF. V usage is TRBV5-6 and J usage is TRBJ2-1; TRBD2 aligns across 12 bases. The CDR3 is 17 amino acids. Germline CDR1 is SGHDT and CDR2 is YYEEEE. V was clipped by 4 bases and J by 7 bases; unmatched bases: 12. The variable domain in full, completed from reference TRBV5-6 and TRBJ2-1, reads DAGVTQSPTHLIKTRGQQVTLRCSPKSGHDTVSWYQQALGQGPQFIFQYYEEEERQRGNFPDRFSGHQFPNYSSELNVNALLLGDSALYLCASSPLAGGPGWNEQFFGPGTRLTVL.

The chain links TRBV29-1 to TRBJ2-1; D uncertain. The CDR3 sequence is 16 residues long. V was shortened by 4 bases and J by 1 base, with 17 bases between the two germline ends. Germline CDR1 is SQVTM and CDR2 is ANQGSEA. CDR3 residues: CSVVDVGARSYNEQFF. CDR3 coding DNA: TGCAGCGTTGTGGATGTGGGCGCAAGGTCCTACAATGAGCAGTTCTTC.

This clone was detected only a few times. This sequence joins TRBV9 and TRBJ2-1; TRBD2 aligns across 8 bases. Germline V gene data show CDR1 as SGDLS and CDR2 as YYNGEE. V lost 0 bases, J lost 2 bases, and 1 base stayed unmatched. The CDR3 runs to 15 residues. For the CDR3, the DNA is TGTGCCAGCAGCGTAGAAGCGGGGGCCTACAATGAGCAGTTCTTC. Its protein is CASSVEAGAYNEQFF.

This chain connects TRBV15 to TRBJ2-3, with D possibly TRBD2 on 6 matching bases. The CDR3 runs to 15 residues. Trimming shortened V by 7 bases and J by 5 bases, and 19 bases separated the two germline ends. Germline CDR1 is LNHNV and CDR2 is YYDKDF (reference sequence). The CDR3 DNA follows: TGTGCCACCACGCCGGGACTCATACCCCAAGATACGCAGTATTTT. Translated, it gives CATTPGLIPQDTQYF.

The chain joins TRBV9 to TRBJ2-1, with TRBD2 matching 9 bases. Germline CDR1 SGDLS, CDR2 YYNGEE. V was pared by 0 bases and J by 6 bases, with 4 bases of the junction left unmatched. The CDR3 is 15 residues long. The CDR3 loop is CASSVAGLASNEQFF. CDR3 sequence (DNA): TGTGCCAGCAGCGTAGCGGGACTAGCTTCCAATGAGCAGTTCTTC.

The chain links TRBV19 to TRBJ1-2; no firm D call. The V end lost 4 bases, the J end lost 8 bases, and 14 bases lay between the germline ends. The length of the CDR3 is 13 residues. Germline V gives CDR1 LNHDA, CDR2 SQIVND (reference sequence). In DNA form, the CDR3 reads TGTGCCAGTAGTACGTCGACCACACAGGGCTACACCTTC. Translation gives CASSTSTTQGYTF.

V usage is TRBV28 and J usage is TRBJ2-3, with D perhaps matching TRBD2 (6 bases). Between the trimmed V and J ends, which lost 3 bases and 1 base, there was a span of 11 bases. Looked up from germline, CDR1 is MDHEN and CDR2 is SYDVKM. The CDR3 has 15 residues. The CDR3 reads CASSFSSGRTDTQYF. In DNA, the CDR3 is TGTGCCAGCAGTTTCAGTAGCGGACGCACAGATACGCAGTATTTT.